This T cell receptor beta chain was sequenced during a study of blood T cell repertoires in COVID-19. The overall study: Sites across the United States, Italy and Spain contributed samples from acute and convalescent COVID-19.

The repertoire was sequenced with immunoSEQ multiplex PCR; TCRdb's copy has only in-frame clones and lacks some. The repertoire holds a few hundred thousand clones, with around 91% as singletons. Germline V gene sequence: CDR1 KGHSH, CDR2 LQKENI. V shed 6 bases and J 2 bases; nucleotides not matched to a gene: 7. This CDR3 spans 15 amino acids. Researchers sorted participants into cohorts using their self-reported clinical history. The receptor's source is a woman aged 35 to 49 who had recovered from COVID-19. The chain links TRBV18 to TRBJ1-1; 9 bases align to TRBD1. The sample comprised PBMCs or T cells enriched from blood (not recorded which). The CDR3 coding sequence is TGTGCCAGCTCGCAGCGACAGGGGGGCAACACTGAAGCTTTCTTT. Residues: CASSQRQGGNTEAFF.